The rows below give T cell receptor beta chains drawn from one sample of a study of molecular identifiers for immune sequencing clone quantification. TCRdb re-called the PCR reads with MiXCR, one entry per CDR3 protein. Among 550,000 to 750,000 distinct CDR3 sequences listed, 20% were seen once. The sample comprised naive CD8+ T cells from blood, with Jurkat cell RNA spiked in. The receptors come from a human donor in good health. Some libraries in this study had Jurkat cell RNA spiked in. CDR3s include the opening cysteine and the closing phenylalanine or tryptophan. Each record gives: D gene, J gene, V gene, clone size, CDR3 DNA, CDR3 protein. A D gene is named only where the DNA matches it firmly. The size field is filled for only some rows; it gives once, few, many or a size class.

>.|TRBJ2-3|TRBV25-1|many
TGTGCCAGCAGTGAATTCGAGAGACAGGAGATCGTAGATACGCAGTATTTT
CASSEFERQEIVDTQYF
>TRBD2|TRBJ2-7|TRBV7-2|many
TGTGCCAGCAGCTACCCTAGCGGGGGGGCATTATCCTACGAGCAGTACTTC
CASSYPSGGALSYEQYF
>.|TRBJ1-2|TRBV29-1|many
TGCAGCGTTGAGGGCAGGGATGTCTATGGCTACACCTTC
CSVEGRDVYGYTF
>TRBD2|TRBJ2-7|TRBV6-2/TRBV6-3|.
TGTGCCAGCAGCCCCCAACCCACTAGCGGGATAATGATCGAGCAGTACTTC
CASSPQPTSGIMIEQYF
>.|TRBJ2-3|TRBV3-1|many
TGTGCCAGCAGCCACAAAGATACAGATACGCAGTATTTT
CASSHKDTDTQYF
>TRBD2|TRBJ2-1|TRBV19|.
TGTGCCAGTAGTAGGGGGACTAGCGGCGACAATGAGCAGTTCTTC
CASSRGTSGDNEQFF
>.|TRBJ1-1|TRBV6-5|few
TGTGCCAGCAGACCAGAAGGACAGAACACTGAAGCTTTCTTT
CASRPEGQNTEAFF
>.|TRBJ1-5|TRBV12-3/TRBV12-4|.
TGTGCCAGCAGTTCAGTCCTCTGGAGGTTGGGGGATGTCCATCAGCCCCAGCATTTT
CASSSVLWRLGDVHQPQHF
>TRBD2|TRBJ2-7|TRBV20-1|many
TGCAGTGCTAGAGATCTCGGGACTAGCGGGAGGTACGAGCAGTACTTC
CSARDLGTSGRYEQYF
>TRBD1|TRBJ2-1|TRBV4-3|many
TGCGCCAGCGGCTTCTTGACAGGGGGCTTTGGTGAGCAGTTCTTC
CASGFLTGGFGEQFF
>.|TRBJ2-3|TRBV18|.
TGTGCCAGCTCCCCGGGCCCGGCAGATACGCAGTATTTT
CASSPGPADTQYF
>.|TRBJ2-5|TRBV7-7|many
TGTGCCAGCAGCCCCCACCGTGGGGCGGGGGAGACCCAGTACTTC
CASSPHRGAGETQYF
>.|TRBJ1-2|TRBV4-3|.
TGCGCCAGCAGCCAAGATTTGCAGGTCTATGGCTACACCTTC
CASSQDLQVYGYTF
>TRBD1|TRBJ1-6|TRBV19|many
TGTGCCAGTAGTCCCCGCCGGGACAGGGGTTTGGGGTTACTTCACTTT
CASSPRRDRGLGLLHF
>.|TRBJ2-3|TRBV27|many
TGTGCCAGCAGTTTAATCGCCCCGGCTGGCACAGATACGCAGTATTTT
CASSLIAPAGTDTQYF
>.|TRBJ1-1|TRBV27|many
TGTGCCAGCGGTGGACTTATGAACACTGAAGCTTTCTTT
CASGGLMNTEAFF
>.|TRBJ2-3|TRBV9|.
TGTGCCAGCAGCGGGCCTTGGCAGACAGATACGCAGTATTTT
CASSGPWQTDTQYF
>.|TRBJ2-7|TRBV12-5|few
TGTGCTAGTGGACGGGACTCCTACGAGCAGTACTTC
CASGRDSYEQYF
>.|TRBJ2-3|TRBV12-3/TRBV12-4|many
TGTGCCAGCAGTTTAGAATATGGCGGGGACACAGATACGCAGTATTTT
CASSLEYGGDTDTQYF
>.|TRBJ2-7|TRBV30|many
TGTGCCTGGAGTGAGGACTCTGCTTCCTACGAGCAGTACTTC
CAWSEDSASYEQYF
>.|TRBJ2-7|TRBV27|many
TGTGCCAGCAGCTTAGGCGGAGGGGCTCTCGAGCAGTACTTC
CASSLGGGALEQYF
>.|TRBJ2-3|TRBV7-9|many
TGTGCCAGCAGCTTAGTGACCAGCGGCAGCACAGATACGCAGTATTTT
CASSLVTSGSTDTQYF